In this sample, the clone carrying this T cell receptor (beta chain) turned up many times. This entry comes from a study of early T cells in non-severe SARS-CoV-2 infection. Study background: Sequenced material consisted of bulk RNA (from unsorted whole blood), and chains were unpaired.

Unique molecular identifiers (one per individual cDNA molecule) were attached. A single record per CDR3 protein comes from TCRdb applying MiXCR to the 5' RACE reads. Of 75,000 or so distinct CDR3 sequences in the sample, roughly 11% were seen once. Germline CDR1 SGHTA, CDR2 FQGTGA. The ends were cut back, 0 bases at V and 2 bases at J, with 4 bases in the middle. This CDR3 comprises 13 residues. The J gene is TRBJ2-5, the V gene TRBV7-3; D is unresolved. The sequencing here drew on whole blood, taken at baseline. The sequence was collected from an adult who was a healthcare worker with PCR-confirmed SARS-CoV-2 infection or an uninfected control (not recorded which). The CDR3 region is CASSLTRQETQYF. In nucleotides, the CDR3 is TGTGCCAGCAGCTTAACGAGGCAAGAGACCCAGTACTTC.